These 31 T cell receptor beta chains share one sample of origin, sequenced in a study of cytomegalovirus exposure and HLA in healthy donors. TCRdb's copy holds only in-frame clones and misses some; the assay was immunoSEQ multiplex PCR. The sample holds approximately 160,000 clones, about 90% seen once. The material sequenced was PBMCs. The receptors derive from a woman under 30 in good health and CMV-seropositive.

The V gene is TRBV5-1, the J gene TRBJ1-2, with unresolved D. The germline V gene has CDR1 SGHRS and CDR2 YFSETQ. Trimming removed 1 base from V and 5 bases from J, with 18 bases in between. The CDR3 has 16 amino acids. The CDR3 bases are TGCGCCAGCAGCTTGAACCCCACTAGGGTTATGTATGGCTACACCTTC. It translates to CASSLNPTRVMYGYTF.

The chain links TRBV25-1 to TRBJ2-6; 7 positions agree with TRBD2. Germline CDR1 reads MGHDK; CDR2 reads SYGVNS. J gave up 1 base and V 1 base, and 7 bases lay outside the gene matches. This CDR3 spans 18 amino acids. This CDR3 reads CASSEWSGADSGANVLTF. CDR3 DNA sequence: TGTGCCAGCAGTGAATGGAGCGGGGCCGATTCTGGGGCCAACGTCCTGACTTTC.

A word on this clone: The junction shows a germline mismatch at one end, possibly a read error. CDR3 coding DNA: TGTGCCAGCAGCCCTACGGGGGGGGTGTTTCGGACTAGCGAGATCTTC. Protein product: CASSPTGGVFRTSEIF. This chain uses TRBV7-2 with TRBJ2-7; 9 nucleotides match TRBD2. This CDR3 is 16 amino acids long. Germline V gene lookup returns CDR1 SGHTA and CDR2 FQGNSA.

The chain links TRBV11-2 to TRBJ2-1; tentatively, D is TRBD2 (6 bases). CDR3 length: 17 amino acids. Germline CDR1 is SGHAT and CDR2 is FQNNGV. V lost 4 bases to trimming and J lost 1 base, with 17 bases between them. In DNA, the CDR3 is TGTGCCAGCAGCTCGGGTTTCGCGGGGAGTTCCTACAATGAGCAGTTCTTC. It codes for CASSSGFAGSSYNEQFF. Full variable domain (remainder filled in from reference TRBV11-2 and TRBJ2-1): EAGVAQSPRYKIIEKRQSVAFWCNPISGHATLYWYQQILGQGPKLLIQFQNNGVVDDSQLPKDRFSAERLKGVDSTLKIQPAKLEDSAVYLCASSSGFAGSSYNEQFFGPGTRLTVL.

The rearrangement joins TRBV5-6 to TRBJ1-3, with 9 positions matching TRBD1. The trim removed 3 bases at V and 0 bases at J, leaving 7 bases unmatched. Germline V lookup: CDR1 SGHDT, CDR2 YYEEEE. This CDR3 contains 17 residues. CDR3 bases: TGTGCCAGCAGCTCCTACAGGGGGCGATTCTCTGGAAACACCATATATTTT. The encoded protein is CASSSYRGRFSGNTIYF.

The chain joins TRBV7-6 to TRBJ2-2; D is undetermined. The ends were cut back, 2 bases at V and 0 bases at J, with 7 bases in the middle. Germline V gene data show CDR1 as SGHVS and CDR2 as FNYEAQ. This CDR3 has 15 residues. The CDR3 loop reads CASSLYRANTGELFF. CDR3 coding DNA: TGTGCCAGCAGCTTATATCGGGCGAACACCGGGGAGCTGTTTTTT.

This chain uses TRBV2 with TRBJ2-3, with 8 nucleotides matching TRBD2. The CDR3 sequence is 14 residues long. Trimming at V came to 7 bases and at J to 2 bases, leaving 5 bases not matched to a gene. CDR1 and CDR2 (germline): SNHLY, FYNNEI. The chain's CDR3 is CASKERGYTDTQYF. CDR3 coding DNA: TGTGCCAGCAAGGAGCGGGGGTACACAGATACGCAGTATTTT.

The V gene is TRBV5-1, the J gene TRBJ2-7; weak D call: TRBD1 (5 bases). CDR1 and CDR2 from the germline V gene are SGHRS and YFSETQ. The CDR3 is 14 amino acids. V lost 4 bases and J lost 3, with 14 bases in between. Written as DNA, the CDR3 is TGCGCCAGCAGCCCAGTGGCAGGGTACTACGAGCAGTACTTC. This encodes CASSPVAGYYEQYF.

This clone has just one count. V gene TRBV4-3 combines with J gene TRBJ2-7; 10 bases agree with TRBD2. The germline CDR1 and CDR2 sequences are LGHNA and YSLEER. CDR3 length equals 15 residues. V was clipped by 0 bases and J by 4 bases; unmatched bases: 3. The CDR3 DNA sequence: TGCGCCAGCAGCCAAGAGTCTAGCGGGGGATACGAGCAGTACTTC. Amino acids: CASSQESSGGYEQYF.

The chain carries TRBV29-1 and TRBJ2-1; 10 bases are a match to TRBD2. V was clipped by 6 bases and J by 3 bases; unmatched bases: 8. This CDR3 has 15 residues. Per germline, CDR1 SQVTM and CDR2 ANQGSEA. CDR3 region: CSVDHLAGVYNEQFF. The CDR3 DNA reads TGCAGCGTAGACCACCTAGCGGGAGTCTACAATGAGCAGTTCTTC.

J is TRBJ2-7 and V is TRBV27; a possible D gene is TRBD1 (6 bases). The length of the CDR3 is 13 residues. V lost 5 bases, J lost 6 bases, and 14 bases lay in between. From germline, CDR1 is MNHEY and CDR2 SMNVEV (reference sequence). CDR3 sequence: CASSPIQGREQYF. For the CDR3, the DNA is TGTGCCAGCAGTCCGATACAGGGTCGCGAGCAGTACTTC.

The CDR3 spells CASSREGSGALSDTQYF. The CDR3 bases are TGCGCCAGCAGTCGGGAGGGTAGCGGGGCATTATCGGATACGCAGTATTTT. The rearrangement links TRBV5-1 to TRBJ2-3; 8 nucleotides match TRBD2. Trimming took 5 bases from V and 6 from J; bases not matched to a gene: 17. Germline assignment: CDR1 SGHRS and CDR2 YFSETQ. The CDR3 is 17 amino acids.

The V and J genes are TRBV19 and TRBJ1-2; possibly TRBD1 for D (5 bases). The CDR3 spans 13 residues. The V and J ends lost 7 bases and 7 bases respectively, with 16 bases between them. The germline CDR1 and CDR2 sequences are LNHDA and SQIVND (reference sequence). The CDR3 region has the DNA TGTGCCAGTAAGGTTGGGCAGGGCTCTGGCTACACCTTC. It codes for CASKVGQGSGYTF.

This clone was seen once. This sequence joins TRBV4-2 and TRBJ1-4, with D possibly being TRBD1 (6 bases). Germline V lookup: CDR1 LGHNA, CDR2 YNFKEQ. Trimming pared 3 bases from V and 4 bases from J, leaving 18 bases between. This CDR3 is built from 17 residues. Written as DNA, the CDR3 is TGTGCCAGCAGCCACCCGGACAGAGCGGCCCTTAATGAAAAACTGTTTTTT. Amino acids: CASSHPDRAALNEKLFF.

V gene TRBV6-6 combines with J gene TRBJ1-2; D might be TRBD1 (6 bases). The CDR3 has 15 amino acids. Trimming cost V 2 bases and J 5 bases, with 15 bases left between them. In germline, CDR1 is MNHNY, CDR2 SVGAGI (reference sequence). This chain's CDR3 is CASSYPSGGPYGYTF. DNA of the CDR3: TGTGCCAGCAGTTACCCCTCCGGGGGGCCATATGGCTACACCTTC.

V usage is TRBV6-1 and J usage is TRBJ1-1; D may be TRBD1 (5 bases). The CDR3 extends over 14 amino acids. Germline loops: CDR1 MNHNS, CDR2 SASEGT. V was clipped by 3 bases and J by 1 base, with 9 bases between them. CDR3 sequence: CASSETVENTEAFF. The CDR3 DNA reads as TGTGCCAGCAGTGAGACAGTGGAGAACACTGAAGCTTTCTTT.

V and J are TRBV27 and TRBJ2-7; 7 bases map to TRBD1. This CDR3 is built from 16 residues. In germline, CDR1 is MNHEY, CDR2 SMNVEV (reference sequence). V dropped 7 bases and J dropped 3; count of bases not matched to a gene: 15. DNA of the CDR3: TGTGCCAGCATCTCCGAACCGGGGACAGATTTCTACGAGCAGTACTTC. This encodes CASISEPGTDFYEQYF.

This sequence joins TRBV7-3 and TRBJ2-2; D unclear. Germline loops: CDR1 SGHTA, CDR2 FQGTGA. V was trimmed by 2 bases and J by 3 bases, leaving 4 bases between them. The CDR3 spans 13 residues. Written as DNA, the CDR3 is TGTGCCAGCAGCTTATCAGACACCGGGGAGCTGTTTTTT. As protein: CASSLSDTGELFF.

V usage is TRBV30 and J usage is TRBJ1-2, with D unresolved. There are 13 residues in the CDR3. Germline CDR1 is GTSNPN and CDR2 is SVGIG (reference sequence). Trimming left V 3 bases short and J 3 bases short, with 11 bases between. The DNA of the CDR3 is TGTGCCTGGAGCGTCGAGGGAGACTATGGCTACACCTTC. Its protein is CAWSVEGDYGYTF.

The chain carries TRBV28 and TRBJ1-1, with D uncertain. From germline, CDR1 is MDHEN and CDR2 SYDVKM. V was cut by 5 bases and J by 2 bases, with 21 bases left in between. The CDR3 is made up of 17 amino acids. CDR3 residues: CASSLALLAVSNTEAFF. For the CDR3, the DNA is TGTGCCAGCAGTCTTGCCCTGCTGGCAGTCTCCAACACTGAAGCTTTCTTT.

This clone was counted once. The genes are TRBV7-9 and TRBJ2-3; the D gene is possibly TRBD1 (5 bases). Germline CDR1 and CDR2: SEHNR and FQNEAQ (reference sequence). This CDR3 region has 16 residues. Trimming took 0 bases from V and 10 from J, leaving 20 bases between them. The CDR3 loop reads CASSLAAGLNEWAQYF. CDR3 nucleotide sequence: TGTGCCAGCAGCTTAGCTGCAGGGTTGAATGAGTGGGCGCAGTATTTT.

This chain links TRBV7-6 with TRBJ2-2; TRBD1 matches 10 bases. V trimming: 2 bases; J trimming: 4 bases; junction bases outside the gene matches: 1. Germline V lookup: CDR1 SGHVS, CDR2 FNYEAQ. The length of the CDR3 is 15 residues. This CDR3 reads CASSLRTGGTGELFF. Here the CDR3 DNA reads TGTGCCAGCAGCTTAAGGACAGGGGGCACCGGGGAGCTGTTTTTT. Full variable domain (remainder filled in from reference TRBV7-6 and TRBJ2-2): GAGVSQSPRYKVTKRGQDVALRCDPISGHVSLYWYRQALGQGPEFLTYFNYEAQQDKSGLPNDRFSAERPEGSISTLTIQRTEQRDSAMYRCASSLRTGGTGELFFGEGSRLTVL.

This rearrangement joins TRBV27 to TRBJ2-1; 12 bases match TRBD1. With 6 bases clipped from V and 12 bases from J, the junction kept 12 bases outside the gene matches. The CDR3 sequence is 15 residues long. Per the germline V gene, CDR1 is MNHEY and CDR2 is SMNVEV (reference sequence). The CDR3 is CASSPGTGGPKGQFF. CDR3 nucleotide sequence: TGTGCCAGCAGCCCCGGGACAGGGGGCCCCAAGGGGCAGTTCTTC.

This chain uses TRBV6-5 with TRBJ1-5; 9 bases are shared with TRBD1. This CDR3 region has 12 residues. Germline trimming cut 8 bases from V and 7 bases from J; bases unmatched to any gene: 3. Germline V lookup: CDR1 MNHEY, CDR2 SVGAGI. The CDR3 reads CASRTGEQPQHF. CDR3 in DNA: TGTGCCAGCCGGACAGGGGAGCAGCCCCAGCATTTT.

The rearrangement uses TRBV7-9 and TRBJ2-7; tentatively, D is TRBD1 (5 bases). CDR3 length: 14 amino acids. V gave up 1 base and J gave up 4 bases, with 11 bases separating them. Germline loops: CDR1 SEHNR, CDR2 FQNEAQ (reference sequence). The CDR3 region is CASSLGSGPYEQYF. CDR3 in DNA: TGTGCCAGCAGCTTAGGTTCAGGGCCTTACGAGCAGTACTTC.

The V call is TRBV11-3, the J call TRBJ2-7; D call uncertain. CDR1 is SGHNT, CDR2 YENEEA, per germline. The V and J ends lost 7 bases and 3 bases respectively, with 10 bases between them. CDR3 length equals 12 residues. The CDR3 coding sequence is TGTGCCAGCATACTCGTCAACTACGAGCAGTACTTC. This codes for CASILVNYEQYF. Supplemented by reference TRBV11-3 and TRBJ2-7, the full variable domain reads EAGVVQSPRYKIIEKKQPVAFWCNPISGHNTLYWYLQNLGQGPELLIRYENEEAVDDSQLPKDRFSAERLKGVDSTLKIQPAELGDSAVYLCASILVNYEQYFGPGTRLTVT.

V gene TRBV10-3 combines with J gene TRBJ1-2, with D unclear. Germline lookup yields CDR1 ENHRY and CDR2 SYGVKD. Trimming took off 3 bases at V and 0 bases at J, with 14 bases between the two ends. The length of the CDR3 is 16 residues. Written as DNA, the CDR3 is TGTGCCATCAGTGACCGGAGGCAGCAAGCTAACTATGGCTACACCTTC. Protein product: CAISDRRQQANYGYTF.

The gene calls are TRBV4-2 and TRBJ2-7; maybe TRBD2 (6 bases). The CDR3 is 15 amino acids. Germline values: CDR1 LGHNA, CDR2 YNFKEQ. V gave up 5 bases and J gave up 2 bases, with 16 bases separating them. The CDR3, as DNA: TGTGCCAGCAGCTGGGATGACGGGGGAACCTACGAGCAGTACTTC. Protein: CASSWDDGGTYEQYF.

The CDR3 sequence: CASSFRSGRPPYNEQFF. CDR3 sequence (DNA): TGTGCCAGCAGCTTCCGGAGCGGGAGGCCCCCCTACAATGAGCAGTTCTTC. V is TRBV7-3 and J is TRBJ2-1; 9 bases line up with TRBD2. V trimming: 3 bases; J trimming: 2 bases; junction bases outside the gene matches: 8. This CDR3 spans 17 amino acids. CDR1 SGHTA and CDR2 FQGTGA come from the germline V gene.

This chain connects TRBV19 to TRBJ2-3; TRBD1 aligns across 10 bases. Germline CDR1 and CDR2: LNHDA and SQIVND (reference sequence). J gave up 0 bases and V 3 bases, and 0 bases lay outside the gene matches. The CDR3 has 15 residues. CDR3 sequence reads: CASSMDRGSTDTQYF. The CDR3 DNA follows: TGTGCCAGTAGTATGGACAGGGGGAGCACAGATACGCAGTATTTT.

The gene calls are TRBV19 and TRBJ1-5, with D perhaps TRBD1 (5 bases). CDR1 LNHDA and CDR2 SQIVND come from the germline V gene (reference sequence). The V and J ends lost 5 bases and 2 bases respectively, with 13 bases between them. The CDR3 length is 15 residues. CDR3 bases: TGTGCCAGTAGTCTGGAGGGGCGAGGCAATCAGCCCCAGCATTTT. This encodes CASSLEGRGNQPQHF.